A selection of T cell receptor beta chains follows, all from one sample in a study of T cell repertoires in cytomegalovirus infection. No antigens are known for them. TCRdb ran MiXCR on the reads and lists one entry per CDR3 protein. The sample consists of approximately 390,000 distinct CDR3 sequences, about 35% of them appearing once. This specimen was cultured PBMCs, taken from culture after CMV antigen stimulation. Source of these receptors: a human donor in good health (CMV status not recorded). Some clones in this sample may be carry-over from other donors' samples. Both conserved end residues are part of each CDR3. D genes are given only for firm matches. The size field is filled for only some rows; it gives once, few, many or a size class.

d_gene: .
v_gene: TRBV29-1
j_gene: TRBJ1-1
abundance: few
CDR3aa: CSVVASSTEAFF
CDR3nt: TGCAGCGTTGTGGCCTCGAGCACTGAAGCTTTCTTT

d_gene: .
v_gene: TRBV6-1
j_gene: TRBJ1-5
abundance: few
CDR3aa: CASSEGEHSNQPQHF
CDR3nt: TGTGCCAGCAGTGAAGGGGAGCATAGCAATCAGCCCCAGCATTTT

d_gene: TRBD2
v_gene: TRBV20-1
j_gene: TRBJ2-1
abundance: .
CDR3aa: CSVTPGLAVYNEQFF
CDR3nt: TGCAGTGTTACTCCGGGACTAGCGGTCTACAATGAGCAGTTCTTC

d_gene: .
v_gene: TRBV6-2/TRBV6-3
j_gene: TRBJ2-7
abundance: .
CDR3aa: CASTPRGTYEQYF
CDR3nt: TGTGCCAGCACCCCCAGGGGTACCTACGAGCAGTACTTC

d_gene: TRBD2
v_gene: TRBV30
j_gene: TRBJ2-1
abundance: .
CDR3aa: CAWRSSGSYNEQFF
CDR3nt: TGTGCCTGGAGGTCTAGCGGATCCTACAATGAGCAGTTCTTC

d_gene: .
v_gene: TRBV6-2/TRBV6-3
j_gene: TRBJ1-1
abundance: few
CDR3aa: CASSYRMGRTEAFF
CDR3nt: TGTGCCAGCAGTTACAGGATGGGTAGGACTGAAGCTTTCTTT

d_gene: .
v_gene: TRBV25-1
j_gene: TRBJ1-2
abundance: .
CDR3aa: CASRGYGGYTF
CDR3nt: TGTGCCAGCAGAGGATATGGTGGCTACACCTTC

d_gene: .
v_gene: TRBV6-5
j_gene: TRBJ1-6
abundance: .
CDR3aa: CASRWDPGNSPLHF
CDR3nt: TGTGCCAGCAGATGGGACCCAGGAAATTCACCCCTCCACTTT

d_gene: .
v_gene: TRBV2
j_gene: TRBJ1-5
abundance: .
CDR3aa: CASSEAGAPQPQHF
CDR3nt: TGTGCCAGCAGTGAGGCAGGGGCGCCTCAGCCCCAGCATTTT

d_gene: .
v_gene: TRBV5-6
j_gene: TRBJ2-7
abundance: many
CDR3aa: CASSSVGTGTNSHF
CDR3nt: .

d_gene: TRBD1
v_gene: TRBV7-2
j_gene: TRBJ2-1
abundance: few
CDR3aa: CASSSLEGDRGLFNEQFF
CDR3nt: TGTGCCAGCAGCTCCTTAGAGGGGGACAGGGGGCTTTTCAATGAGCAGTTCTTC

d_gene: .
v_gene: TRBV9
j_gene: TRBJ2-3
abundance: .
CDR3aa: CASSVEQRTDTQYF
CDR3nt: TGTGCCAGCAGCGTAGAACAGCGCACAGATACGCAGTATTTT

d_gene: .
v_gene: TRBV7-2
j_gene: TRBJ1-5
abundance: many
CDR3aa: CASSLEGVMDNQPQHF
CDR3nt: TGTGCCAGCAGCTTAGAAGGGGTCATGGACAATCAGCCCCAGCATTTT

d_gene: .
v_gene: TRBV7-9
j_gene: TRBJ2-7
abundance: few
CDR3aa: CASSLVPNFYEQYF
CDR3nt: TGTGCCAGCAGCTTAGTCCCAAACTTCTACGAGCAGTACTTC

d_gene: .
v_gene: TRBV20-1
j_gene: TRBJ1-2
abundance: many
CDR3aa: CSASNYGYTF
CDR3nt: TGCAGTGCTAGTAACTATGGCTACACCTTC

d_gene: TRBD2
v_gene: TRBV19
j_gene: TRBJ2-5
abundance: .
CDR3aa: CASSTSGRAGETQYF
CDR3nt: TGTGCCAGTAGTACTAGCGGGAGGGCCGGGGAGACCCAGTACTTC

d_gene: .
v_gene: TRBV2
j_gene: TRBJ2-5
abundance: .
CDR3aa: CASRAQAERTQYF
CDR3nt: TGTGCCAGCAGGGCCCAGGCAGAAAGGACCCAGTACTTC

d_gene: .
v_gene: TRBV4-2
j_gene: TRBJ1-5
abundance: few
CDR3aa: CASSQGSNQPQHF
CDR3nt: TGTGCCAGCAGCCAAGGCAGCAATCAGCCCCAGCATTTT

d_gene: TRBD2
v_gene: TRBV6-2/TRBV6-3
j_gene: TRBJ2-1
abundance: .
CDR3aa: CASSYSGTSIVREQFF
CDR3nt: TGTGCCAGCAGTTACTCAGGGACTAGCATAGTTCGTGAGCAGTTCTTC

d_gene: .
v_gene: TRBV20-1
j_gene: TRBJ1-5
abundance: .
CDR3aa: CSASRAGSNQPQHF
CDR3nt: TGCAGTGCTAGTCGGGCCGGTAGCAATCAGCCCCAGCATTTT

d_gene: TRBD2
v_gene: TRBV7-2
j_gene: TRBJ2-3
abundance: many
CDR3aa: CASSLVAGATDTQYF
CDR3nt: TGTGCCAGCAGCTTAGTAGCGGGAGCCACAGATACGCAGTATTTT

d_gene: .
v_gene: TRBV6-1
j_gene: TRBJ1-5
abundance: few
CDR3aa: CASSEEGRRAVGNQPQHF
CDR3nt: TGTGCCAGCAGTGAAGAGGGCCGAAGGGCTGTAGGCAATCAGCCCCAGCATTTT

d_gene: .
v_gene: TRBV7-2
j_gene: TRBJ2-5
abundance: few
CDR3aa: CASSLAPGRVGETQYF
CDR3nt: TGTGCCAGCAGCTTAGCGCCGGGCAGGGTCGGAGAGACCCAGTACTTC

d_gene: .
v_gene: TRBV11-3
j_gene: TRBJ2-3
abundance: once
CDR3aa: CASSSGPWADTQYF
CDR3nt: TGTGCCAGCAGCTCCGGACCCTGGGCAGATACGCAGTATTTT

d_gene: TRBD1
v_gene: TRBV19
j_gene: TRBJ2-7
abundance: .
CDR3aa: CASSGPGQKSYEQYF
CDR3nt: TGTGCCAGTAGTGGCCCGGGACAGAAATCCTACGAGCAGTACTTC

d_gene: TRBD2
v_gene: TRBV14
j_gene: TRBJ2-1
abundance: few
CDR3aa: CASSQISGRASLFF
CDR3nt: TGTGCCAGCAGCCAAATTAGCGGGAGGGCCAGTCTGTTCTTC

d_gene: TRBD2
v_gene: TRBV7-8
j_gene: TRBJ2-1
abundance: few
CDR3aa: CASSLGGLYSYNEQFF
CDR3nt: TGTGCCAGCAGCTTAGGGGGACTATACTCCTACAATGAGCAGTTCTTC

d_gene: .
v_gene: TRBV6-2/TRBV6-3
j_gene: TRBJ2-1
abundance: .
CDR3aa: CASSYPRGAMNEQFF
CDR3nt: TGTGCCAGCAGTTACCCGAGGGGGGCCATGAATGAGCAGTTCTTC

d_gene: .
v_gene: TRBV28
j_gene: TRBJ2-1
abundance: .
CDR3aa: CASSRTGLYPANEQFF
CDR3nt: TGTGCCAGCAGTCGCACAGGACTCTACCCGGCCAATGAGCAGTTCTTC

d_gene: .
v_gene: TRBV11-3
j_gene: TRBJ2-1
abundance: .
CDR3aa: CASSGRRVPYNEQFF
CDR3nt: TGTGCCAGCAGCGGCCGGAGAGTCCCCTACAATGAGCAGTTCTTC

d_gene: TRBD1
v_gene: TRBV28
j_gene: TRBJ1-5
abundance: many
CDR3aa: CASRGQGPNQPQHF
CDR3nt: TGTGCCAGCAGAGGACAGGGACCAAATCAGCCCCAGCATTTT

d_gene: .
v_gene: TRBV19
j_gene: TRBJ2-3
abundance: many
CDR3aa: CASSPGAGWTSTDTQYF
CDR3nt: TGTGCCAGTAGCCCCGGTGCGGGGTGGACTAGCACAGATACGCAGTATTTT

d_gene: .
v_gene: TRBV7-8
j_gene: TRBJ1-2
abundance: few
CDR3aa: CASSLAGHYGYTF
CDR3nt: TGTGCCAGCAGCTTAGCAGGACACTATGGCTACACCTTC

d_gene: .
v_gene: TRBV5-1
j_gene: TRBJ2-5
abundance: few
CDR3aa: CASSLAGLRQETQYF
CDR3nt: TGCGCCAGCAGCTTGGCCGGGCTTAGACAAGAGACCCAGTACTTC

d_gene: .
v_gene: TRBV7-3
j_gene: TRBJ2-7
abundance: .
CDR3aa: CASSFGTESSYEQYF
CDR3nt: TGTGCCAGCAGCTTTGGGACCGAGAGCTCCTACGAGCAGTACTTC

d_gene: TRBD2
v_gene: TRBV28
j_gene: TRBJ2-7
abundance: .
CDR3aa: CASSFSGRAGAEQYF
CDR3nt: TGTGCCAGCAGTTTTAGCGGGAGGGCCGGTGCCGAGCAGTACTTC

d_gene: .
v_gene: TRBV7-9
j_gene: TRBJ1-1
abundance: .
CDR3aa: CASSYRADTEAFF
CDR3nt: TGTGCCAGCAGCTACAGGGCGGACACTGAAGCTTTCTTT

d_gene: .
v_gene: TRBV7-6
j_gene: TRBJ2-1
abundance: .
CDR3aa: CASSLAYWERNEQFF
CDR3nt: TGTGCCAGCAGCTTAGCGTATTGGGAGCGTAATGAGCAGTTCTTC

d_gene: .
v_gene: TRBV4-3
j_gene: TRBJ2-5
abundance: few
CDR3aa: CASSRITQETQYF
CDR3nt: TGCGCCAGCAGCCGGATCACCCAAGAGACCCAGTACTTC

d_gene: TRBD1
v_gene: TRBV7-6
j_gene: TRBJ2-5
abundance: .
CDR3aa: CASSFRQGNGETQYF
CDR3nt: TGTGCCAGCAGCTTTCGACAGGGGAATGGAGAGACCCAGTACTTC

d_gene: TRBD2
v_gene: TRBV27
j_gene: TRBJ2-5
abundance: few
CDR3aa: CASSLGPGTSGRHGTQYF
CDR3nt: TGTGCCAGCAGTTTAGGTCCCGGGACTAGCGGGAGACATGGGACCCAGTACTTC

d_gene: TRBD1
v_gene: TRBV19
j_gene: TRBJ1-5
abundance: .
CDR3aa: CASIGQGNQPQHF
CDR3nt: TGTGCCAGTATCGGACAGGGGAATCAGCCCCAGCATTTT

d_gene: TRBD2
v_gene: TRBV3-1
j_gene: TRBJ2-1
abundance: .
CDR3aa: CASSQASSGTYNEQFF
CDR3nt: TGTGCCAGCAGCCAAGCGAGTAGCGGGACCTACAATGAGCAGTTCTTC

d_gene: TRBD1
v_gene: TRBV7-2
j_gene: TRBJ2-2
abundance: few
CDR3aa: CASSVTGTVITGELFF
CDR3nt: TGTGCCAGCAGTGTAACCGGGACAGTTATAACCGGGGAGCTGTTTTTT

d_gene: .
v_gene: TRBV6-2/TRBV6-3
j_gene: TRBJ1-1
abundance: .
CDR3aa: CASSSPPNTEAFF
CDR3nt: TGTGCCAGCAGTTCGCCGCCGAACACTGAAGCTTTCTTT

d_gene: TRBD2
v_gene: TRBV6-1
j_gene: TRBJ2-1
abundance: .
CDR3aa: CASSPPRLAAYGQFF
CDR3nt: TGTGCCAGCAGCCCACCCAGACTAGCGGCCTACGGGCAGTTCTTC

d_gene: TRBD2
v_gene: TRBV28
j_gene: TRBJ2-1
abundance: .
CDR3aa: CASSPGTSEYEQFF
CDR3nt: TGTGCCAGCAGCCCCGGGACTAGCGAATACGAGCAGTTCTTC

d_gene: .
v_gene: TRBV7-2
j_gene: TRBJ1-1
abundance: many
CDR3aa: CASSLAGRGEAFF
CDR3nt: TGTGCCAGCAGCTTAGCAGGGAGAGGTGAAGCTTTCTTT

d_gene: TRBD1
v_gene: TRBV19
j_gene: TRBJ1-1
abundance: .
CDR3aa: CASSISLPAGGNTEAFF
CDR3nt: TGTGCCAGTAGTATTTCCCTACCTGCAGGGGGGAACACTGAAGCTTTCTTT

d_gene: TRBD2
v_gene: TRBV7-2
j_gene: TRBJ2-3
abundance: few
CDR3aa: CASRPGLVNLDTQYF
CDR3nt: TGTGCCAGTAGGCCGGGACTAGTGAATTTGGATACGCAGTATTTT

d_gene: .
v_gene: TRBV5-4
j_gene: TRBJ2-1
abundance: few
CDR3aa: CASRRPSTNEQFF
CDR3nt: TGTGCCAGCAGACGACCCTCGACGAATGAGCAGTTCTTC

d_gene: TRBD2
v_gene: TRBV28
j_gene: TRBJ2-7
abundance: few
CDR3aa: CASQGTSGGEEQYF
CDR3nt: TGTGCCAGCCAGGGGACTAGCGGGGGGGAGGAGCAGTACTTC